This T cell receptor beta chain was identified in a study of shared clonotypes between healthy human individuals. Assay used: immunoSEQ multiplex PCR; TCRdb lists only in-frame clones, some missing. The sample lists roughly 2 million clones, over 85% occurring once. For this clone: What it binds is unknown.

Trimming took 2 bases from V and 6 from J; bases not matched to a gene: 1. Germline values: CDR1 MNHEY, CDR2 SVGAGI. The CDR3 is 16 residues long. Naive CD8 cells, CD45RO-negative and positively selected for CCR7, excluded terminally differentiated effector memory CD45RA+ cells. General observations from the study: The sole specimen, blood, was sampled, and tissue repertoires likely differ. A few donors showed sharing of 4.5% to 6% of naive CD4 clonotypes.

The chain employs TRBV6-5 and TRBJ2-1; TRBD2 matches at 16 bases. The specimen sequenced was naive CD8+ T cells sorted from blood. This clonotype originated in a man aged 18 to 30 in good health. In DNA, the CDR3 is TGTGCCAGCAGTTACGGGACTAGCGGGGGGGCCAATGAGCAGTTCTTC. This sequence encodes CASSYGTSGGANEQFF.